Described below is a single T cell receptor beta chain sequence and its context. The sample originates from a study of blood T cell repertoires in COVID-19. Turning to the study itself: Both acute and convalescent COVID-19 samples were obtained from the United States, Italy and Spain. The cDNA or gDNA used as material had been derived from T cells, B-cell-depleted T cells, or PBMCs.

The J segment lost 7 bases and the V segment lost 5 bases, leaving 12 bases of the junction unmatched. Germline V gene data show CDR1 as LNHDA and CDR2 as SQIVND (reference sequence). The CDR3 has 16 amino acids. Original analysis: Estimation of nucleated cell counts was performed using reference gene primer amplification. Only in-frame clones appear in the TCRdb table, and some are missing; sequencing was by immunoSEQ multiplex PCR. The DNA was the basis for D and trimming; V, J and clone size are from that table. The sample has about 290,000 clones; around four fifths are singletons. The sequence was collected from a woman between 50 and 59 years old with active or convalescent COVID-19. The rearrangement joins TRBV19 to TRBJ2-1, with 9 bases fitting TRBD1. The sequencing sample was made of peripheral blood. The CDR3 nucleotides are TGTGCCAGTAGTGTCGTTGGGACAGGGAAATATAATGAGCAGTTCTTC. This gives the protein CASSVVGTGKYNEQFF.